This record looks at one TCR beta chain sequence and its context. Its antigen is undetermined. With 6 bases removed from V and 4 bases from J, the gap between germline ends came to 17 bases. The CDR3 has 15 residues. Germline values: CDR1 MNHEY, CDR2 SVGEGT. PBMCs stored at -80 C, 2 million in total, were the source of the unsorted libraries. These data are taken from a study of neurological immune-mediated disorders. Study-wide results and limits: Multiple sclerosis, the disease with the least TCR clonal expansion, fell below healthy controls, whereas HTLV-1-associated myelopathy showed the most.

With 10-nucleotide random UMIs, 5'RACE was used to make the cDNA. Every sequencing run generated over 180 million TCR-beta sequences from 15-18 subjects. TCRdb reanalysed the 5' RACE reads using MiXCR and keeps one entry per CDR3 protein. This table holds around 27,000 distinct CDR3 sequences, roughly 15% found once. Sequencing input: PBMCs. This clonotype was sampled from a man between 65 and 85 years old in good health. The chain recombines TRBV6-2 or TRBV6-3 with TRBJ2-3; either TRBD1 or TRBD2 may fit D (5 bases each). The CDR3 bases are TGTGCCAGCAGCCCCCATGAGGGGATCCCAGATACGCAGTATTTT. Translating it yields CASSPHEGIPDTQYF.